Each of the 18 T cell receptor beta chains below was sequenced from the same sample in a study of T cell changes during pregnancy in multiple sclerosis. Some clones are missing from TCRdb's copy, which holds only in-frame ones; the method was immunoSEQ multiplex PCR. Among tens of thousands of clones listed, roughly 92% were seen once. The material was peripheral blood, obtained after pregnancy. The receptors stem from a female donor in good health, enrolled as a control in a pregnancy study.

The chain carries TRBV5-6 and TRBJ1-2; 8 bases are shared with TRBD1. Germline CDR1 and CDR2: SGHDT and YYEEEE. The CDR3 loop spans 13 amino acids. Trimming at V came to 5 bases and at J to 3 bases, leaving 3 bases not matched to a gene. CDR3 sequence reads: CASSSGGYYGYTF. In DNA form, the CDR3 reads TGTGCCAGCAGTTCAGGGGGCTACTATGGCTACACCTTC.

The rearrangement joins TRBV7-2 to TRBJ2-1, with TRBD2 as a possible D gene (5 bases). This CDR3 has 16 amino acids. Germline CDR1 is SGHTA and CDR2 is FQGNSA. Trimming cost V 5 bases and J 7 bases, with 21 bases left between them. This chain's CDR3 is CASSPRGISKRNEQFF. The DNA for the CDR3 is TGTGCCAGCAGCCCTAGAGGGATAAGTAAACGAAATGAGCAGTTCTTC.

The chain recombines TRBV7-8 with TRBJ2-7, with TRBD1 matching over 12 bases. V gave up 5 bases and J gave up 2 bases; unmatched junction bases: 7. This CDR3 is 16 amino acids long. CDR1 is SGHVS and CDR2 is FQNEAQ in the germline V gene. This CDR3 reads CASSPAGTGGTYEQYF. The CDR3 DNA reads TGTGCCAGCAGCCCAGCCGGGACAGGGGGCACCTACGAGCAGTACTTC.

V is TRBV21-1 and J is TRBJ1-4; whether TRBD1, the table's D call, matches the DNA was not checked. TRBV21-1 has pseudogene status. The CDR3 sequence is 16 residues long. This CDR3 is CASSKDERTGDEKLFF. For the CDR3, the DNA is TGTGCCAGCAGCAAAGATGAGCGGACAGGGGACGAAAAACTGTTTTTT.

The J gene is TRBJ2-7, the V gene TRBV27; 7 bases are shared with TRBD2. This CDR3 is 14 amino acids long. Germline CDR1 reads MNHEY; CDR2 reads SMNVEV (reference sequence). The V gene end was trimmed by 2 bases and the J gene end by 2 bases; junction bases not matched to a gene: 3. CDR3 amino acids: CASSLEGGPYEQYF. The CDR3, as DNA: TGTGCCAGCAGTTTAGAGGGAGGGCCCTACGAGCAGTACTTC.

This chain connects TRBV7-2 to TRBJ2-1, with D possibly TRBD1 on 5 matching bases. The V and J ends lost 0 bases and 6 bases respectively, with 12 bases between them. CDR1 and CDR2 (germline): SGHTA, FQGNSA. This CDR3 contains 15 residues. This CDR3 is CASSLAAGSGNEQFF. The CDR3 nucleotides read TGTGCCAGCAGCTTAGCGGCAGGGTCGGGCAATGAGCAGTTCTTC.

J is TRBJ1-2 and V is TRBV9, with 10 bases aligning to TRBD1. The CDR3 covers 13 residues. Germline V gives CDR1 SGDLS, CDR2 YYNGEE. After removal of 5 bases from V and 2 bases from J, the junction contained 0 bases not matched to a gene. CDR3 sequence: CASRTGGNYGYTF. DNA of the CDR3: TGTGCCAGCAGGACAGGGGGCAACTATGGCTACACCTTC.

The J gene is TRBJ2-2, the V gene TRBV5-6, with 7 nucleotides matching TRBD2. The V gene end was trimmed by 2 bases and the J gene end by 1 base; junction bases not matched to a gene: 5. Per the germline V gene, CDR1 is SGHDT and CDR2 is YYEEEE. The length of the CDR3 is 16 residues. The CDR3 is CASSFMASGNTGELFF. For the CDR3, the DNA is TGTGCCAGCAGCTTCATGGCTAGCGGGAACACCGGGGAGCTGTTTTTT.

The chain recombines TRBV19 with TRBJ2-1; unclear D gene. Germline CDR1 and CDR2: LNHDA and SQIVND (reference sequence). V lost 9 bases and J lost 2, with 17 bases in between. There are 15 residues in the CDR3. This CDR3 is CASRGENRPYNEQFF. CDR3 DNA: TGTGCCAGCAGAGGAGAAAACCGACCCTACAATGAGCAGTTCTTC.

The chain is built from TRBV9 and TRBJ2-1, with a tentative D call TRBD2 (5 bases). Trimming shortened V by 0 bases and J by 5 bases, and 12 bases separated the two germline ends. This CDR3 has 15 amino acids. CDR1 SGDLS and CDR2 YYNGEE come from the germline V gene. In DNA, the CDR3 is TGTGCCAGCAGCGTAGGTGGACTGGGGAACAATGAGCAGTTCTTC. Protein sequence: CASSVGGLGNNEQFF.

The chain is built from TRBV7-8 and TRBJ2-7, with unresolved D. The CDR3 runs to 15 residues. Germline-derived CDR1 and CDR2 are SGHVS and FQNEAQ. With 4 bases removed from V and 5 bases from J, the gap between germline ends came to 18 bases. The CDR3 sequence is CASSSLGVINHEQYF. The DNA for the CDR3 is TGTGCCAGCAGCTCTCTAGGCGTTATTAACCACGAGCAGTACTTC.

The rearrangement uses TRBV4-3 and TRBJ2-7; the match to TRBD2 covers 9 bases. V was pared by 0 bases and J by 2 bases, with 5 bases of the junction left unmatched. This CDR3 is 16 amino acids long. From germline, CDR1 is LGHNA and CDR2 YSLEER. In DNA form, the CDR3 reads TGCGCCAGCAGCCAAGAGTTGTCTAGCGGGGCCTACGAGCAGTACTTC. This gives the protein CASSQELSSGAYEQYF.

The chain recombines TRBV19 with TRBJ1-2, with 8 bases fitting TRBD1. CDR3 length equals 14 residues. From germline, CDR1 is LNHDA and CDR2 SQIVND (reference sequence). V dropped 6 bases and J dropped 3; count of bases not matched to a gene: 6. In nucleotides, the CDR3 is TGTGCCAGTAGCGGGACAGGACTGTACTATGGCTACACCTTC. This codes for CASSGTGLYYGYTF.

The V call is TRBV11-2, the J call TRBJ2-1, with D possibly matching TRBD1 (6 bases). CDR1 is SGHAT and CDR2 is FQNNGV in the germline V gene. This CDR3 is 17 amino acids long. Trimming left V 2 bases short and J 1 base short, with 15 bases between. The CDR3 spells CASSLLPGQPSYNEQFF. The CDR3 nucleotides read TGTGCCAGCAGCTTACTTCCGGGACAACCTTCCTACAATGAGCAGTTCTTC. The full variable domain, with the rest looked up from reference TRBV11-2 and TRBJ2-1, is EAGVAQSPRYKIIEKRQSVAFWCNPISGHATLYWYQQILGQGPKLLIQFQNNGVVDDSQLPKDRFSAERLKGVDSTLKIQPAKLEDSAVYLCASSLLPGQPSYNEQFFGPGTRLTVL.

J is TRBJ2-1 and V is TRBV4-1, with D maybe TRBD1 (6 bases). The germline V gene has CDR1 MGHRA and CDR2 YSYEKL. The V end was cut by 0 bases, the J end by 15 bases, with 15 bases between. The CDR3 totals 13 residues. This CDR3 reads CASSQDVGTSWFF. CDR3 nucleotide sequence: TGCGCCAGCAGCCAAGATGTAGGGACATCCTGGTTCTTC.

The CDR3 is CASSPGPLANYGYTF. In nucleotides, the CDR3 is TGTGCCAGCAGCCCTGGGCCCCTGGCAAACTATGGCTACACCTTC. V usage is TRBV13 and J usage is TRBJ1-2; D gene unclear. The length of the CDR3 is 15 residues. V lost 5 bases, J lost 2 bases, and 15 bases lay in between. Germline V gene data show CDR1 as PRHDT and CDR2 as FYEKMQ (reference sequence).

The V gene is TRBV7-2, the J gene TRBJ2-1, with 11 bases aligning to TRBD2. CDR1 SGHTA and CDR2 FQGNSA come from the germline V gene. This CDR3 is built from 14 residues. V shed 1 base, J shed 10 bases, and the junction held 3 bases outside the gene matches. The CDR3 reads CASSLETSGVEQFF. The CDR3 DNA reads as TGTGCCAGCAGCTTAGAGACTAGCGGGGTCGAGCAGTTCTTC. The whole variable domain, remainder taken from reference TRBV7-2 and TRBJ2-1, is GAGVSQSPSNKVTEKGKDVELRCDPISGHTALYWYRQSLGQGLEFLIYFQGNSAPDKSGLPSDRFSAERTGGSVSTLTIQRTQQEDSAVYLCASSLETSGVEQFFGPGTRLTVL.

The V call is TRBV11-2, the J call TRBJ2-7, with D possibly matching TRBD2 (6 bases). The CDR3 has 14 residues. CDR1 and CDR2 from the germline V gene are SGHAT and FQNNGV. Trimming took off 5 bases at V and 2 bases at J, with 13 bases between the two ends. The CDR3 coding sequence is TGTGCCAGCAGCCGTGGGCTAGCGACCTACGAGCAGTACTTC. Encoded protein: CASSRGLATYEQYF.